The entry that follows covers one T cell receptor (beta chain) sequence. Its target is unknown. This sample was included in a study of cytomegalovirus exposure and HLA in healthy donors. TCRdb's table, derived via immunoSEQ multiplex PCR, lists solely in-frame clones and lacks some. The sample has about 180,000 clones, around 85% seen once. Trimming removed 4 bases from V and 2 bases from J; junction bases left unmatched: 9. This CDR3 region has 15 residues. The V gene's germline CDR1 is GTSNPN and CDR2 SVGIG (reference sequence). Broader study findings: The finding came from a later analysis; first-cohort TCR clusters tended to co-occur in the roughly 120 validation repertoires. Reported performance of the classifier showed diagnosis of cytomegalovirus status with high specificity and sensitivity. The study recorded 160 or so TCR beta chains that were cytomegalovirus-associated.

The donors were part of the roughly 120-subject validation cohort, which stood apart from the roughly 730-subject first cohort. The receptor was derived from a man aged 18-30 years in good health and CMV-seropositive. Sequencing was done on a sample of PBMCs. The chain joins TRBV30 to TRBJ2-7, with 9 bases fitting TRBD2. The CDR3 protein is CAWTAGSGRTYEQYF. The CDR3 DNA is TGTGCCTGGACGGCGGGGAGCGGGAGGACCTACGAGCAGTACTTC.